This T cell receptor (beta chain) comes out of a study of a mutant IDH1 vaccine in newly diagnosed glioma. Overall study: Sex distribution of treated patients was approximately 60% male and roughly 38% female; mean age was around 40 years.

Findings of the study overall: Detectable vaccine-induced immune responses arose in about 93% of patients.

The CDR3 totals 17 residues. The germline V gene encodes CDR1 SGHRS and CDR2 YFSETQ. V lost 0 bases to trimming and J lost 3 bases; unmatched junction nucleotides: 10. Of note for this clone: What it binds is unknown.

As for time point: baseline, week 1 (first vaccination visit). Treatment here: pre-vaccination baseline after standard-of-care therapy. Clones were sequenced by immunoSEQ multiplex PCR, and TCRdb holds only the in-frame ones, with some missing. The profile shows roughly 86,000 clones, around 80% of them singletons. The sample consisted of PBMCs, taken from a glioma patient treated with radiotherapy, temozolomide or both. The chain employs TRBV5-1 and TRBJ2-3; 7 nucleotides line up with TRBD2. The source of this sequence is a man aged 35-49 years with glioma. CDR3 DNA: TGCGCCAGCAGCTTGGTGTCTAGCGGCCTCTCGACAGATACGCAGTATTTT. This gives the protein CASSLVSSGLSTDTQYF.